This T cell receptor (beta chain) comes out of a study of blood T cell repertoires in COVID-19 (dated by TCRdb to about 2020). Some background on the complete study: The collaborator samples originated in the United States, Italy and Spain and spanned the acute and convalescent phases of COVID-19. The sample metadata nearly always contained a de-identified subject ID, COVID-19 status, age in years and sex. The repertoires were released in a freely available public database meant as a resource for research on the immune response to SARS-CoV-2. Where HLA class I and class II types were available, the types were taken from metadata supplied by the sample provider, not from assay-based typing. Deeply sampled blood TCRbeta repertoires from subjects exposed to, actively infected with, or recovered from COVID-19 were included in the dataset. The samples were drawn from the first 160 participants of the ongoing ImmuneRACE study and from 950 to 1,500 subjects provided by 6 global collaborators. The material from the prospective study consisted of cDNA or gDNA derived from T cells, B-cell-depleted T cells, or PBMCs. The paper as a whole reports these results and caveats: The amount of clinical and demographic metadata varied by source and participant and was provided uncurated.

Note on this clone: No antigen is known for it. Base quality data are lacking; no much larger clone is found one base away.

One collaborating source in Seattle enrolled patients during active infection and followed them longitudinally through the course of disease. Whole blood was collected in K2EDTA tubes by collaborating institutions according to the institutions' own protocols. For TCRbeta analysis, collaborator samples were shipped as frozen whole blood, as isolated PBMCs, or as DNA extracted from either sample type. The V and J ends are trimmed by 4 bases and 9 bases, leaving 13 bases between them. The CDR3 spans 12 residues, from the cysteine through the phenylalanine. Just CDR3 DNA is preserved here, 36 bases in frame from base 1. From a lookup of the germline V gene (reference sequence), CDR1 and CDR2 are GTSNPN and SVGIG. TCRbeta CDR3 regions were amplified from genomic DNA using the immunoSEQ Assay, a bias-controlled multiplex PCR. The study's processing was this. The number of nucleated cells in each sample was estimated by amplification of reference gene primers within the assay. Sequence reads were collapsed and filtered to measure the absolute abundance of every unique TCRbeta CDR3 rearrangement. For each sample, productive Simpson clonality was calculated as the square root of Simpson's diversity index across productive rearrangements. TCRdb provides this immuneACCESS table in a form limited to in-frame rearrangements. Some clones are lacking; in checked studies, under half of them reflect an unresolved V gene, and why the rest are absent is not known. The V and J calls and clone size come from that table; D and trimming were worked out from the DNA. Present in this sample are about 160,000 clones, 80% to 90% of which were seen just once. Together, the top ten hold 10% to 13% of the sample.

The specimen sequenced was peripheral blood. The rearrangement joined TRBV30 to TRBJ1-5; the D gene is possibly TRBD1, with 5 bases matching. The sequence derives from a woman in her 70s with COVID-19, enrolled during active disease. CDR3 reads: CAWTEGRGPQHF. The DNA is as follows: TGTGCCTGGACGGAGGGACGGGGGCCCCAGCATTTT. With all but the CDR3 taken from the reference TRBV30 and TRBJ1-5 genes, the full variable domain is: SQTIHQWPATLVQPVGSPLSLECTVEGTSNPNLYWYRQAAGRGLQLLFYSVGIGQISSEVPQNLSASRPQDRQFILSSKKLLLSDSGFYLCAWTEGRGPQHFGDGTRLSIL.